Reported below is one T cell receptor (beta chain). The data originate from a study of T cell changes during pregnancy in multiple sclerosis. Trimming stripped 1 base from V and 3 bases from J, with 14 bases between. The CDR3 extends over 16 amino acids. The germline V gene encodes CDR1 SSHAT and CDR2 FNYEAQ (reference sequence). Using immunoSEQ multiplex PCR, the repertoire was profiled, and TCRdb retains in-frame clones only, with some absent. The repertoire holds some 41,000 clones, with around 91% as singletons. The V and J genes are TRBV7-7 and TRBJ2-3; D perhaps matches TRBD2 (6 bases). This receptor was obtained from a female donor with multiple sclerosis, enrolled in a pregnancy study. The sequencing here drew on CD8+ T cells from peripheral blood mononuclear cells, taken in the first trimester of pregnancy. The CDR3 DNA follows: TGTGCCAGCAGCTTAGAGGTCGGCGGGACGACAGATACGCAGTATTTT. Translation gives CASSLEVGGTTDTQYF.